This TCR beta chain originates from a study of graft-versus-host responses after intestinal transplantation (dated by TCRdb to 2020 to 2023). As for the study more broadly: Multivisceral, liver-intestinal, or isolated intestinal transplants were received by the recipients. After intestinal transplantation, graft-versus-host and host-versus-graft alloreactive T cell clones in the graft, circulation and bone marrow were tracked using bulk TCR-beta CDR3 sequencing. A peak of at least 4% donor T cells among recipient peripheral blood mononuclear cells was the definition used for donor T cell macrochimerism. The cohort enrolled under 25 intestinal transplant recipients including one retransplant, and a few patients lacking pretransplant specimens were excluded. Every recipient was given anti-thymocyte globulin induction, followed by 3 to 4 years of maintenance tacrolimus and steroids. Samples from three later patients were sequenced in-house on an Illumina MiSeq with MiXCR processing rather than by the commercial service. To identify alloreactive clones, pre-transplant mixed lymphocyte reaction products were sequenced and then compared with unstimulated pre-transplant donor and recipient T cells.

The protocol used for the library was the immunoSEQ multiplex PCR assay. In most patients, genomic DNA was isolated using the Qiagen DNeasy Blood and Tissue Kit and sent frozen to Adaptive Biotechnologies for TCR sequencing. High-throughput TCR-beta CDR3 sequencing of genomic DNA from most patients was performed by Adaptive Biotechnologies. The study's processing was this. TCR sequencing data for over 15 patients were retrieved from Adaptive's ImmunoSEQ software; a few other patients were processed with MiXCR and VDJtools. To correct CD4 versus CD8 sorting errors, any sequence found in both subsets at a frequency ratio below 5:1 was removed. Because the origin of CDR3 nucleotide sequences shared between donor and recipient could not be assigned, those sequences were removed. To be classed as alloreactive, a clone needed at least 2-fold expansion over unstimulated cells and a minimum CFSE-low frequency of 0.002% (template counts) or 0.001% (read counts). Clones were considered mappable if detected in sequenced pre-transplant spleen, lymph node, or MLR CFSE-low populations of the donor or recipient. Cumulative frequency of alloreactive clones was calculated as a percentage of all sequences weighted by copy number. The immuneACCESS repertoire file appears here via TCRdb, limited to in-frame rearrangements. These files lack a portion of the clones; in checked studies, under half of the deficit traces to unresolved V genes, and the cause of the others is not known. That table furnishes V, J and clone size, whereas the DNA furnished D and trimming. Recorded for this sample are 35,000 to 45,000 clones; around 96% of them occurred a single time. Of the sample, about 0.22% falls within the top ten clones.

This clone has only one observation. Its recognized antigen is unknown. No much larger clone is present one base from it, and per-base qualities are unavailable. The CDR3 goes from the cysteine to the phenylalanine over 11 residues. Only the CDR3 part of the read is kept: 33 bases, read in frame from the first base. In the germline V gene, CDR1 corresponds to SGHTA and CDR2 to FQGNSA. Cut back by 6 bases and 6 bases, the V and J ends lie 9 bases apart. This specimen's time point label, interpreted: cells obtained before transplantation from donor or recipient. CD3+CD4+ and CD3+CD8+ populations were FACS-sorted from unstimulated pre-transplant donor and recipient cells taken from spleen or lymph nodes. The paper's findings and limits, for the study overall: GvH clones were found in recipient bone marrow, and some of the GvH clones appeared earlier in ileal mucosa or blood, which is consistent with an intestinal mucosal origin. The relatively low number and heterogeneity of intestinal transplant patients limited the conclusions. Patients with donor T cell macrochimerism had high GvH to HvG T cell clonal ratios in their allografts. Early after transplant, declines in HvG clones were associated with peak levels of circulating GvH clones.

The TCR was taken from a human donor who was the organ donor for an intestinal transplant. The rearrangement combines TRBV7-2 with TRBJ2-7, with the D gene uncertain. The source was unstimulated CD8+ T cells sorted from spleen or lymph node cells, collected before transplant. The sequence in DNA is TGTGCCAGCAGTCCGGACGGCGAGCAGTACTTC. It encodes CASSPDGEQYF.